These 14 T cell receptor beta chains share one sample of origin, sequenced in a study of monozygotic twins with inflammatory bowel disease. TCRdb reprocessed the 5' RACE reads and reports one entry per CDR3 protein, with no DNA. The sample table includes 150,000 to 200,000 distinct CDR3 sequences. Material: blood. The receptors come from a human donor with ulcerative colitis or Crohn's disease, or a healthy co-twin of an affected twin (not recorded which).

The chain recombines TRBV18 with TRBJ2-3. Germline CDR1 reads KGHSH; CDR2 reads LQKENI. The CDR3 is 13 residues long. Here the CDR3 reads CASSRPSTDTQYF.

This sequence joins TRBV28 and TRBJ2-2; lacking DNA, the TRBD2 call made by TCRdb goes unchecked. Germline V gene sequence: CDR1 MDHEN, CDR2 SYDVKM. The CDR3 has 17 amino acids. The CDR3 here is CASSLWALAGGPGELFF.

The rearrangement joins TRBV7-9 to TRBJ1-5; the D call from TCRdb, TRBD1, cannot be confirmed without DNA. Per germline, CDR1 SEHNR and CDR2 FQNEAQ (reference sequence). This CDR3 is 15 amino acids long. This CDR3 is CASSAPKVVNQPQHF.

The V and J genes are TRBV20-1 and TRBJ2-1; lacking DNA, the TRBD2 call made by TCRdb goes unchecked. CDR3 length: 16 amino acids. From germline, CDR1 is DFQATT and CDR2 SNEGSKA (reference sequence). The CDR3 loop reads CSARAGTSGRADEQFF.

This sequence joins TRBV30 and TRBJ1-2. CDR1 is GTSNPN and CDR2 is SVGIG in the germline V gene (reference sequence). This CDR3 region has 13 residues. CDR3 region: CAWSVGDGYGYTF.

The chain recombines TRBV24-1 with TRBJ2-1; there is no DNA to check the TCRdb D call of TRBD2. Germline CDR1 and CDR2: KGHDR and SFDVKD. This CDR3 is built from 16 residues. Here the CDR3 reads CATSLAGGPSYNEQFF.

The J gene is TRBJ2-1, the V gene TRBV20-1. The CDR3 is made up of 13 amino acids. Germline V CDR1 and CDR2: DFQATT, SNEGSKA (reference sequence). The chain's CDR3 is CSARGDSYNEQFF.

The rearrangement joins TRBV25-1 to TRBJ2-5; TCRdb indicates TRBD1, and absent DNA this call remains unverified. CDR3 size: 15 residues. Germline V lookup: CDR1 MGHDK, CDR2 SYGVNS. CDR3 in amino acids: CASSEIRTAQETQYF. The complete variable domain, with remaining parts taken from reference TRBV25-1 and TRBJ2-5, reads EADIYQTPRYLVIGTGKKITLECSQTMGHDKMYWYQQDPGMELHLIHYSYGVNSTEKGDLSSESTVSRIRTEHFPLTLESARPSHTSQYLCASSEIRTAQETQYFGPGTRLLVL.

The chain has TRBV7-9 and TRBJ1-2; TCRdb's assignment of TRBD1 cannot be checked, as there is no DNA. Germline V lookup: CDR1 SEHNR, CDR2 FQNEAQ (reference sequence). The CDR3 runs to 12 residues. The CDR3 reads CASDEQVYGYTF.

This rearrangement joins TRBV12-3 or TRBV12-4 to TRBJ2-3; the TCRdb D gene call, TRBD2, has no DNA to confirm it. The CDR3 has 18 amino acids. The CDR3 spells CASSFTRGLAWSTDTQYF.

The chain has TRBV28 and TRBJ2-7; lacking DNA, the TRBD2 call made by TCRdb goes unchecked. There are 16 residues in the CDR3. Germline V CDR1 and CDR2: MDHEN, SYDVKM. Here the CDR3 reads CASSSSGLAGIYEQYF.

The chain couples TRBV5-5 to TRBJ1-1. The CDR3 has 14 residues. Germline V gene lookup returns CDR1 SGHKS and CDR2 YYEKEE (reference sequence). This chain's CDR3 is CSSSLRISGTEAFF.

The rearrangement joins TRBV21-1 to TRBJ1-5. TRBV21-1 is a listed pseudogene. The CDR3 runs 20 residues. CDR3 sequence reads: CASSKKRGGGLLNSNQPQHF.

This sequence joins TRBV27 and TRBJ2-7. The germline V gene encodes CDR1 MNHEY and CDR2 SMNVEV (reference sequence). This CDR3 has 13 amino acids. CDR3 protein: CASSLSRLDEQYF.